This note documents a single T cell receptor beta chain sequence. Its antigen remains unidentified. TCR beta CDR3 sequences were amplified from RNA transcripts. The TCR CDR3 first-round RT-PCR relied on the HTBI primer set. TCRdb reanalysed the multiplex PCR reads using MiXCR and keeps one entry per CDR3 protein. The data contain 500,000 to 800,000 distinct CDR3 sequences, roughly 15% of them singletons. Diagnoses were made from clinical symptoms, serum measures (thyroxine and TRAb), thyroid ultrasound and orbital computed tomography. The data derive from a study of T cells in Graves' hyperthyroidism and ophthalmopathy. Study-level findings and limits: Appearing also in blood were most of the thyroid clonotypes expanded above 0.001.

V trimming: 5 bases; J trimming: 3 bases; junction bases outside the gene matches: 10. The CDR3 runs to 16 residues. Germline CDR1 and CDR2: MDHEN and SYDVKM. The chain uses TRBV28 and TRBJ1-1; 9 bases line up with TRBD1. The origin of this receptor is a woman in her forties or fifties with Graves' ophthalmopathy. Sequenced input: blood. The CDR3 loop is CASSNLPQGADTEAFF. The CDR3 region has the DNA TGTGCCAGCAGTAACCTTCCACAGGGGGCGGACACTGAAGCTTTCTTT.